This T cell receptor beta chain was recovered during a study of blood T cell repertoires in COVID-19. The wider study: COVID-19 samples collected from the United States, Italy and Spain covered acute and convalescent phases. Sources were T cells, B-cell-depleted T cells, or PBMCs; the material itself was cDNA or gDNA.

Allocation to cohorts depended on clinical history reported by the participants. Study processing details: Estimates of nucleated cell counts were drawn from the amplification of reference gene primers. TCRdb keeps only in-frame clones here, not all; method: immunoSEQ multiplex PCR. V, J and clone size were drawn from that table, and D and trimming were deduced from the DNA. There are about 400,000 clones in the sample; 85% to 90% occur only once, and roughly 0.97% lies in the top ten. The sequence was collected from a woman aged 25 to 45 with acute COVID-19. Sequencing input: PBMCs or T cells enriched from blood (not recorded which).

The CDR3 loop is CASSMTGERAEAFF. As DNA, the CDR3 is TGCGCCAGCAGCATGACAGGTGAGAGGGCTGAAGCTTTCTTT. The J gene is TRBJ1-1, the V gene TRBV5-1; maybe TRBD1 (6 bases). Germline CDR1 reads SGHRS; CDR2 reads YFSETQ. V lost 4 bases to trimming and J lost 6 bases, with 16 bases between them. This CDR3 is 14 amino acids long. The whole variable domain, remainder taken from reference TRBV5-1 and TRBJ1-1, is KAGVTQTPRYLIKTRGQQVTLSCSPISGHRSVSWYQQTPGQGLQFLFEYFSETQRNKGNFPGRFSGRQFSNSRSEMNVSTLELGDSALYLCASSMTGERAEAFFGQGTRLTVV.